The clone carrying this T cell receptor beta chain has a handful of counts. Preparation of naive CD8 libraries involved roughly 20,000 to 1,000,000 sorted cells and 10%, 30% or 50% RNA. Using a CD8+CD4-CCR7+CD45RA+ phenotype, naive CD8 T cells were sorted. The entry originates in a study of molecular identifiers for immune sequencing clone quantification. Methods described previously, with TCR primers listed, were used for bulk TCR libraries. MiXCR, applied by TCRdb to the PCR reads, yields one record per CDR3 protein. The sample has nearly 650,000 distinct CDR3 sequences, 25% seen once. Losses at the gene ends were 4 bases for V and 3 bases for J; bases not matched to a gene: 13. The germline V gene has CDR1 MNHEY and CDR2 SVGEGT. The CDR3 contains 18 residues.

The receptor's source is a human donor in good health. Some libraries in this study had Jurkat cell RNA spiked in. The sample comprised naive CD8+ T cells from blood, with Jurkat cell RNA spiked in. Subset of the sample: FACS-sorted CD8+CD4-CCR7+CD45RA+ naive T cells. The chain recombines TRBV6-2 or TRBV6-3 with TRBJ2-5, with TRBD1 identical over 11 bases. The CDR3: CASSFVPPGTGGEETQYF. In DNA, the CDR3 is TGTGCCAGCAGTTTCGTACCGCCGGGGACAGGGGGTGAAGAGACCCAGTACTTC.